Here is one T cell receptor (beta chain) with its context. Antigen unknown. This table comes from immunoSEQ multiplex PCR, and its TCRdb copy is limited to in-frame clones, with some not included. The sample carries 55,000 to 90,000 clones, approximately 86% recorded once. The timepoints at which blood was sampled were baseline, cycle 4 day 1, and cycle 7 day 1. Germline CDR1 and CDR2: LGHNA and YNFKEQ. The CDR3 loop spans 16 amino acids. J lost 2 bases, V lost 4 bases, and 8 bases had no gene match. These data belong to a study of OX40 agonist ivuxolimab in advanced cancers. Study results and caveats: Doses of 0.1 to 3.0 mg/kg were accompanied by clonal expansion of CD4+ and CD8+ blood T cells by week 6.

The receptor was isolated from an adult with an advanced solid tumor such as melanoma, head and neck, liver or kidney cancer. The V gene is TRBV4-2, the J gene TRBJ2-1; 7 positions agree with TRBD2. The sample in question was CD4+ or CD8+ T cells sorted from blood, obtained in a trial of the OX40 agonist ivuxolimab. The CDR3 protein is CASSPIAGRTYNEQFF. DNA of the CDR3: TGTGCCAGCAGCCCCATAGCGGGCCGAACCTACAATGAGCAGTTCTTC.